This TCR beta chain was obtained from a study of T cell responses to AZD1222 COVID-19 vaccine. This clone was found a few times. The antigen is unknown. Assay used: immunoSEQ multiplex PCR; TCRdb lists only in-frame clones, some missing. The sample lists tens of thousands of clones, 65% to 85% seen once, with around 52% in the top ten. The CDR3 is 16 amino acids. The junction had 8 bases not matched to a gene; V was cut back by 2 bases and J by 2 bases. CDR1 is SGHAT and CDR2 is FQNNGV in the germline V gene. Study observations and caveats: There were vaccine-associated CD4 TCRs across spike, dominant at 160-218 and 743-854. Unmutated regions of variants are reportedly targeted by nearly half of spike-specific TCRs. Seropositive status at baseline applied to only a handful of AZD1222 recipients.

The receptor's source is an adult in good health. The sample here was peripheral blood, taken on day 0 of AZD1222 vaccination. The V and J genes are TRBV11-2 and TRBJ2-7, with 8 bases aligning to TRBD1. CDR3 DNA: TGTGCCAGCAGCTTACTGAGGACAGGGACAGCCTACGAGCAGTACTTC. Amino acids: CASSLLRTGTAYEQYF.